This is a list of T cell receptor beta chains from one sample in a study of blood T cell repertoires in COVID-19. The data were produced by immunoSEQ multiplex PCR, yet TCRdb's version contains in-frame clones alone and is incomplete. The data contain about 380,000 clones, approximately 90% of them seen just once; the ten biggest clones take up around 1.2%. Input material: PBMCs or T cells enriched from blood (not recorded which). The source of these receptors is a woman aged 18-35 years who had recovered from COVID-19. Each CDR3 is given with its conserved first and last residue. Each record gives: D gene, clone size, J gene, V gene, CDR3 DNA, CDR3 protein. A D gene is named only where the DNA matches it firmly. A row's size may be missing; if present it is once, few, many or a size class.

-	-	TRBJ2-7	TRBV19	TGTGCCAGTAGTACAGGATCCTACGAGCAGTACTTC	CASSTGSYEQYF
-	once	TRBJ1-1	TRBV6-5	TGTGCCAGCAGTAAAACAGGGTTGAACACTGAAGCTTTCTTT	CASSKTGLNTEAFF
-	-	TRBJ1-1	TRBV7-2	TGTGCCAGCAGCTTGACTAAGAACACTGAAGCTTTCTTT	CASSLTKNTEAFF
-	few	TRBJ1-6	TRBV6-5	TGTGCCAGCAGTCAGCAGGGTGGCTCACCCCTCCACTTT	CASSQQGGSPLHF
TRBD1	-	TRBJ1-1	TRBV6-5	TGTGCCAGCAGTTCGACAGGGGGACTGAACACTGAAGCTTTCTTT	CASSSTGGLNTEAFF
-	-	TRBJ1-5	TRBV27	TGTGCCAGCAGTTCAACCCGCCGCCGGGACAACTATAGCAATCAGCCCCAGCATTTT	CASSSTRRRDNYSNQPQHF
-	-	TRBJ2-1	TRBV9	TGTGCCAGCAGCGTAAACACGATTCCAGGCAATGAGCAGTTCTTC	CASSVNTIPGNEQFF
-	-	TRBJ2-7	TRBV18	TGTGCCAGCTCACCTAGTATGCAGGGCGTCTCCTACGAGCAGTACTTC	CASSPSMQGVSYEQYF
TRBD1	once	TRBJ1-4	TRBV2	TGTGCCAGTGCAACCGGGACAGGGAATGAAAAACTGTTTTTT	CASATGTGNEKLFF
TRBD1	once	TRBJ2-7	TRBV11-2	TGTGCCAGCAGCCAGGACAGGGCCTACGAGCAGTACTTC	CASSQDRAYEQYF
-	-	TRBJ1-3	TRBV28	TGTGCCAGCAGTCCGCCGGTAGGGGACAAAAGCTCTGGAAACACCATATATTTT	CASSPPVGDKSSGNTIYF
-	once	TRBJ1-6	TRBV30	TGTGTCGCGGGTGCAGCCGGGTCACCCCTCCACTTT	CVAGAAGSPLHF
TRBD2	-	TRBJ2-1	TRBV7-2	TGTGCCAGCAGCTTCGCCTATGGAGTAGCGGGGTGGTTCTTC	CASSFAYGVAGWFF
TRBD1	-	TRBJ1-2	TRBV7-2	TGTGCCAGCAGCCGCGCAGGGGGTCGCCCCCGGATGGGCTACGCCTTC	CASSRAGGRPRMGYAF
-	-	TRBJ1-1	TRBV20-1	TGCAGTGCTAGCAGGGCCCCTGAAGCTTTCTTT	CSASRAPEAFF
TRBD1	-	TRBJ1-2	TRBV28	TGTGCCAGCAGTTTCACAGGGGGCCGGGACTACACCTTC	CASSFTGGRDYTF
TRBD1	-	TRBJ2-3	TRBV7-8	TGTGCCAGCAGCTTCCCGGACAGGATCACAGATACGCAGTATTTT	CASSFPDRITDTQYF
TRBD2	-	TRBJ2-2	TRBV11-2	TGTGCCAGCCGCCCTCTGGCGGGGGGGGCCGCCGGGGAGCTGTTTTTT	CASRPLAGGAAGELFF
-	-	TRBJ1-4	TRBV28	TGTGCCAGCAGCCGCCGCCAGGCAACTAATGAAAAACTGTTTTTT	CASSRRQATNEKLFF
-	once	TRBJ2-1	TRBV15	TGTGCCACCAGCAGCGGGGACTGGGCCTACAATGAGCAGTTCTTC	CATSSGDWAYNEQFF
-	-	TRBJ2-2	TRBV5-4	TGTGCCAGCAGCGAGGTTACATCCACCGGGGAGCTGTTTTTT	CASSEVTSTGELFF
TRBD1	once	TRBJ1-1	TRBV6-5	TGTGCCAGCAGTTACGGGACAGGGAAGAAGACTGAAGCTTTCTTT	CASSYGTGKKTEAFF
TRBD2	once	TRBJ2-3	TRBV30	TGTGCCTGGAGTGCCGGGACTACGCAGGGAGATACGCAGTATTTT	CAWSAGTTQGDTQYF
-	-	TRBJ2-3	TRBV5-1	TGCGCCAGCAGCTTGGCCGTCACAGATACGCAGTATTTT	CASSLAVTDTQYF
-	-	TRBJ2-7	TRBV28	TGTGCCAGCAGTTTTGAACAGTCCCTGGAGCAGTACTTC	CASSFEQSLEQYF
-	-	TRBJ1-5	TRBV9	TGTGCCAGCAGGGATACGAGGGGGTATAGCAATCAGCCCCAGCATTTT	CASRDTRGYSNQPQHF
-	-	TRBJ2-1	TRBV3-1/TRBV3-2	TGTGCCAGCAGCCAAGACCTCTACAATGAGCAGTTCTTC	CASSQDLYNEQFF
-	-	TRBJ2-7	TRBV6-5	TGTGCCAGCAGTTCGGGAGTTTGGGACTACGAGCAGTACTTC	CASSSGVWDYEQYF
-	-	TRBJ1-5	TRBV27	TGTGCCAGCAGAACTCCCAATCAGCCCCAGCATTTT	CASRTPNQPQHF
-	-	TRBJ1-5	TRBV25-1	TGTGCCAGCAGTGAGTTGGGGGGGAGTCAGCCCCAGCATTTT	CASSELGGSQPQHF
TRBD1	-	TRBJ1-1	TRBV15	TGTGCCACCAGCAGAGATCTAAGGGGGCTCACTGAAGCTTTCTTT	CATSRDLRGLTEAFF
TRBD1	-	TRBJ2-4	TRBV5-4	TGTGCCAGCAGCTGGGGACAGGTAGCAAACATTCAGTACTTC	CASSWGQVANIQYF
TRBD2	-	TRBJ2-1	TRBV7-2	TGTGCCAGCAGCTTAGCGGCTAGCGGACCGTACAATGAGCAGTTCTTC	CASSLAASGPYNEQFF
TRBD1	-	TRBJ2-7	TRBV7-3	TGTGCCAGCAGCTACCAACAGGGGAACGAGCAGTACTTC	CASSYQQGNEQYF
-	-	TRBJ1-2	TRBV27	TGTGCCAGCAGTTTAGTAGCACGTAACTATGGCTACACCTTC	CASSLVARNYGYTF
TRBD1	-	TRBJ1-1	TRBV11-2	TGTGCCAGCAGCCCTTACCCCCGGGGACAGGGAAACACTGAAGCTTTCTTT	CASSPYPRGQGNTEAFF
TRBD2	-	TRBJ2-7	TRBV9	TGTGCCAGCGACCTAGCGGGGGAGGGCGAGCAGTACTTC	CASDLAGEGEQYF
-	few	TRBJ1-1	TRBV18	TGTGCCAGCTCACCTTTAAGCGTGGGGGCGCGCACTGAAGCTTTCTTT	CASSPLSVGARTEAFF
-	-	TRBJ1-3	TRBV7-3	TGTGCCAGCAGCCAATCATCTGGAAACACCATATATTTT	CASSQSSGNTIYF
TRBD1	many	TRBJ2-7	TRBV7-9	TGTGCCAGCAGCGGGTGGGGACAGGAGGACTCCGAGCAGTACTTC	CASSGWGQEDSEQYF